The 14 T cell receptor beta chains presented below share a single source sample, sequenced in a study of T cell changes during pregnancy in multiple sclerosis. The data were produced by immunoSEQ multiplex PCR, yet TCRdb's version contains in-frame clones alone and is incomplete. The profile shows 40,000 to 55,000 clones, less than 95% of them singletons. This sample comprised CD4+ T cells from peripheral blood mononuclear cells, obtained in the third trimester of pregnancy. These receptors were collected from a female donor with multiple sclerosis, enrolled in a pregnancy study.

This chain uses TRBV7-3 with TRBJ2-5; a weak D match, TRBD2 (5 bases). Trimming pared 6 bases from V and 7 bases from J, leaving 18 bases between. The V gene's germline CDR1 is SGHTA and CDR2 FQGTGA. This CDR3 has 14 residues. The CDR3 DNA is TGTGCCAGCAGTTCAGGACCGTCAGGAGGGACCCAGTACTTC. It translates to CASSSGPSGGTQYF.

This chain joins TRBV13 and TRBJ2-3, with 10 bases fitting TRBD2. V shed 5 bases and J 4 bases; nucleotides not matched to a gene: 6. Germline CDR1 is PRHDT and CDR2 is FYEKMQ (reference sequence). The CDR3 has 15 residues. The CDR3 here is CASSPQGTSADTQYF. In nucleotides, the CDR3 is TGTGCCAGCAGCCCACAAGGGACTAGCGCAGATACGCAGTATTTT.

The CDR3 nucleotides read TGTGCCAGCAGCCAAGCGACAGGGCCAAGCGGCTACACCTTC. Amino acid sequence: CASSQATGPSGYTF. The rearrangement links TRBV4-2 to TRBJ1-2, with 7 nucleotides matching TRBD1. The CDR3 is 14 residues long. The ends lost 1 base at V and 8 bases at J; junction bases unmatched: 7. Germline V gene sequence: CDR1 LGHNA, CDR2 YNFKEQ.

V and J are TRBV11-2 and TRBJ1-1; D is undetermined. Germline CDR1 SGHAT, CDR2 FQNNGV. Trimming removed 3 bases at V and 3 bases at J, with 8 bases between. The CDR3 extends over 13 amino acids. CDR3 residues: CASSLEEYTEAFF. The DNA for the CDR3 is TGTGCCAGCAGCTTGGAGGAGTACACTGAAGCTTTCTTT.

V is TRBV9 and J is TRBJ2-1; no clear D gene. Germline loops: CDR1 SGDLS, CDR2 YYNGEE. Trimming pared 0 bases from V and 9 bases from J, leaving 10 bases between. The CDR3 extends over 13 amino acids. CDR3 loop: CASSVVLSGEQFF. The CDR3 region has the DNA TGTGCCAGCAGCGTAGTCCTATCCGGTGAGCAGTTCTTC.

The genes are TRBV27 and TRBJ2-2; 8 nucleotides line up with TRBD1. CDR3 length equals 14 residues. V shed 1 base, J shed 7 bases, and the junction held 2 bases outside the gene matches. CDR1 MNHEY and CDR2 SMNVEV come from the germline V gene (reference sequence). The CDR3 DNA is TGTGCCAGCAGTTTATTCAGGGGGCACGGGGAGCTGTTTTTT. Its translation is CASSLFRGHGELFF.

This rearrangement joins TRBV28 to TRBJ1-1, with TRBD1 matching over 11 bases. Germline V lookup: CDR1 MDHEN, CDR2 SYDVKM. CDR3 length: 14 amino acids. V was clipped by 5 bases and J by 11 bases; unmatched bases: 10. The CDR3 nucleotides read TGTGCCAGCAGTCCCCCGGACAGGGGGCTGTTGGCTTTCTTT. This translates into CASSPPDRGLLAFF.

Details on this clone: The junction and the germline gene differ at one end; a read error may be behind it. The chain is built from TRBV19 and TRBJ2-1; 8 nucleotides align to TRBD2. CDR1 and CDR2 (germline): LNHDA, SQIVND (reference sequence). The CDR3 spans 13 residues. The CDR3 nucleotides read TGTGCCAGTAGTCCCCGGGAGGGTTGGAATTGGGTCTTC. Protein product: CASSPREGWNWVF.

The CDR3 here is CSVEVQGAFADTGELFF. CDR3 sequence (DNA): TGCAGCGTTGAAGTTCAGGGGGCGTTTGCGGACACCGGGGAGCTGTTTTTT. The chain couples TRBV29-1 to TRBJ2-2; 8 positions match TRBD1. CDR1 is SQVTM, CDR2 ANQGSEA, per germline. This CDR3 is 17 amino acids long. V shed 1 base and J 3 bases; nucleotides not matched to a gene: 10.

This rearrangement joins TRBV9 to TRBJ2-7; TRBD2 might be the D (6 bases). Germline CDR1 and CDR2: SGDLS and YYNGEE. This CDR3 is built from 15 residues. Deletions cut 2 bases from V and 5 bases from J, with 17 bases between. CDR3 residues: CASSVGTLGTNEQYF. The CDR3 DNA is TGTGCCAGCAGCGTTGGGACTCTCGGGACCAACGAGCAGTACTTC.

The chain joins TRBV29-1 to TRBJ2-7; 8 nucleotides align to TRBD2. The germline CDR1 and CDR2 sequences are SQVTM and ANQGSEA. With 5 bases clipped from V and 4 bases from J, the junction kept 7 bases outside the gene matches. The CDR3 sequence is 13 residues long. CDR3 bases: TGCAGCGTTTCCGGGACTAGTCCATACGAGCAGTACTTC. The encoded protein is CSVSGTSPYEQYF.

The V call is TRBV6-1, the J call TRBJ1-1; 9 bases line up with TRBD1. V dropped 4 bases and J dropped 4; count of bases not matched to a gene: 1. The CDR3 extends over 13 amino acids. Germline V CDR1 and CDR2: MNHNS, SASEGT. For the CDR3, the DNA is TGTGCCAGCAGTGTGGACAGGGGCACTGAAGCTTTCTTT. Translation gives CASSVDRGTEAFF.

This chain uses TRBV18 with TRBJ2-7, with 9 bases lining up with TRBD1. The V segment lost 3 bases and the J segment 1 base; nucleotides outside the gene matches: 4. The germline CDR1 and CDR2 sequences are KGHSH and LQKENI. The CDR3 sequence is 15 residues long. The CDR3 coding sequence is TGTGCCAGCTCACCGGGACAGGGTTTTTCCTACGAGCAGTACTTC. This sequence encodes CASSPGQGFSYEQYF.

The chain couples TRBV10-3 to TRBJ2-1, with D tentatively TRBD2 (6 bases). The V end lost 3 bases, the J end lost 0 bases, and 9 bases lay between the germline ends. CDR1 ENHRY and CDR2 SYGVKD come from the germline V gene. The CDR3 loop spans 15 amino acids. DNA for the CDR3: TGTGCCATCAGTGATTCGGGACTCTCCTACAATGAGCAGTTCTTC. Its translation: CAISDSGLSYNEQFF.